The rows below give T cell receptor beta chains drawn from one sample of a study of glioma-infiltrating T cells. TCRdb reanalysed the multiplex PCR reads using MiXCR and keeps one entry per CDR3 protein. The sample has over 120,000 distinct CDR3 sequences, more than 35% seen once; the top ten hold around a fifth. The sample comprised glioma tissue, nonneoplastic brain tissue, or PBMCs (not recorded which). The receptors were gathered from a human donor with low-grade glioma or glioblastoma, undergoing nonglioma brain surgery, or in good health (not recorded which). Both conserved end residues are part of each CDR3. Each record gives: D gene, J gene, V gene, clone size, CDR3 DNA, CDR3 protein. A D gene is named only where the DNA matches it firmly. Only some rows state a clone size, as once, few, many or a class for expanded clones.

. TRBJ2-3 TRBV28 few TGTGCCAGCAGTTACGGGGAACGGGGCACAGATACGCAGTATTTT CASSYGERGTDTQYF
. TRBJ2-7 TRBV6-2/TRBV6-3 . TGTGCCAGCACCAAGAACTACTTCTCCTACGAGCAGTACTTC CASTKNYFSYEQYF
TRBD1 TRBJ2-2 TRBV6-2/TRBV6-3 few TGTGCCAGCAGTTACCGACAGGGGGCCGGGGAGCTGTTTTTT CASSYRQGAGELFF
. TRBJ2-5 TRBV19 . TGTGCCAGTACTTCTGGCCAGTCCCACCAAGAGACCCAGTACTTC CASTSGQSHQETQYF
. TRBJ2-5 TRBV28 few TGTGCCAGCAGTTTACAGCACACCGGGAGCTTGACCCAGTACTTC CASSLQHTGSLTQYF
TRBD2 TRBJ2-3 TRBV10-3 . TGTGCCATCAGCCATATTCTAGCGGGGTCAGATACGCAGTATTTT CAISHILAGSDTQYF
. TRBJ2-7 TRBV30 . TGTGCCTGGAGTGTGGGACTTCCCTACGAGCAGTACTTC CAWSVGLPYEQYF
. TRBJ1-1 TRBV7-9 . TGTGCCAGCAGCTTATGGGTAATAGGAGAAGCTTTCTTT CASSLWVIGEAFF
TRBD2 TRBJ2-3 TRBV7-2 . TGTGCCAGCAGCTTACTCGCGGGAGGCATCTTCGCCGCACATACGCAGTATTTT CASSLLAGGIFAAHTQYF
. TRBJ2-1 TRBV6-6 many TGTGCCAGCAGTTACTCGAGGGGTAGGTTGTTCTTC CASSYSRGRLFF
TRBD2 TRBJ2-3 TRBV27 few TGTGCCAGCGGACTAGCGGGAGGCCTCACAGATACGCAGTATTTT CASGLAGGLTDTQYF
. TRBJ2-2 TRBV24-1 many TGTGCCACCAGTGATCAACGGGCAGACACCGGGGAGCTGTTTTTT CATSDQRADTGELFF
. TRBJ1-6 TRBV20-1 many TGCAGTGCTTCTCGACGGGATGGAATTAATTCACCCCTCCACTTT CSASRRDGINSPLHF
. TRBJ1-1 TRBV7-2 . TGTGCCAGCAGCTTCAGACGGGGGGACACTGAAGCTTTCTTT CASSFRRGDTEAFF
. TRBJ2-1 TRBV6-1 few TGTGCCAGCAGCGCCGGGACTCCATCCTACAATGAGCAGTTCTTC CASSAGTPSYNEQFF
. TRBJ1-2 TRBV27 . TGTGCCAGCAGTTCCCTCTTGGACCCCTACTATGGCTACACCTTC CASSSLLDPYYGYTF
TRBD1 TRBJ1-2 TRBV11-2 few TGTGCCAGCAGCGCTGGGCAGGACAGGGAAACTAACACCTTC CASSAGQDRETNTF
. TRBJ2-5 TRBV20-1 few TGCAGCGAATACGACAGACAACAAGAGACCCAGTACTTC CSEYDRQQETQYF
TRBD2 TRBJ2-1 TRBV6-1 . TGTGCCAGCAGTTCCGCTACTGGACTAGCGGGAGCTAATGAGCAGTTCTTC CASSSATGLAGANEQFF
. TRBJ1-1 TRBV7-6 few TGTGCCAGCAGTCCGACGGGGAGGAACACTGAAGCTTTCTTT CASSPTGRNTEAFF
. TRBJ2-5 TRBV20-1 . TGCAGTGCTAGAGATCGGTCCGTCCATGGAGAGACCCAGTACTTC CSARDRSVHGETQYF
. TRBJ2-7 TRBV24-1 . TGTGCCACCAGTGACCCAGACAGCTACGAGCAGTACTTC CATSDPDSYEQYF
. TRBJ1-1 TRBV20-1 few TGCAGTGCTGAGGGACGGGGAATCACTGAAGCTTTCTTT CSAEGRGITEAFF
TRBD1 TRBJ2-1 TRBV6-4 . TGTGCCAGGAGTGTTGGGACAGGGGTTATCAATGAGCAGTTCTTC CARSVGTGVINEQFF
. TRBJ1-1 TRBV4-1 . TGCGCCAGCAGCCAAACAAGAGGACTTAGGAACACTGAAGCTTTCTTT CASSQTRGLRNTEAFF
TRBD2 TRBJ2-3 TRBV27 few TGTGCCAGCAGTTTATCCGGGACTAGCGGGGTCGCAGATACGCAGTATTTT CASSLSGTSGVADTQYF
. TRBJ2-1 TRBV18 few TGTGCCAGCTCTAGGGGTTCGGAGCCCGTTGAGCAGTTCTTC CASSRGSEPVEQFF
. TRBJ1-1 TRBV20-1 . TGCAGTGCCCCTCGGGACATTTCGAACACTGAAGCTTTCTTT CSAPRDISNTEAFF
. TRBJ2-7 TRBV12-3/TRBV12-4 . TGTGCCAGCAGTTCTCGTGGAGGGTTCGTCTACGAGCAGTACTTC CASSSRGGFVYEQYF
. TRBJ1-2 TRBV27 . TGTGCCAGCACCCCCCTAGGACAGAAGGGCTACACCTTC CASTPLGQKGYTF
. TRBJ1-2 TRBV7-2 . TGTGCCAGCAGCCAACAGGGTCCCACTGGCTACACCTTC CASSQQGPTGYTF
. TRBJ2-2 TRBV4-1 few TGCGCCAGCAGCCCCTGGGGCGGACCGAACACCGGGGAGCTGTTTTTT CASSPWGGPNTGELFF
TRBD1 TRBJ1-2 TRBV18 few TGTGCCAGCTCACTGGGGACAGGGTCTAACTATGGCTACACCTTC CASSLGTGSNYGYTF
. TRBJ2-1 TRBV7-6 many TGTGCCAGCGGAGGGGTTGGGTACAATGAGCAGTTCTTC CASGGVGYNEQFF
. TRBJ2-3 TRBV6-2/TRBV6-3 many TGTGCCAGCAGTTTTGGAGCCAGCACAGATACGCAGTATTTT CASSFGASTDTQYF
TRBD2 TRBJ2-3 TRBV27 . TGTGCCAGCGGCGGAGCGGGAGTAGTAGATACGCAGTATTTT CASGGAGVVDTQYF
. TRBJ2-2 TRBV19 . TGTGCCAGTACCCGGCGCACCGGGGAGCTGTTTTTT CASTRRTGELFF
TRBD1 TRBJ2-7 TRBV6-1 . TGTGCCAGCAGATATGTCAACAGGGGGCCGTACGAGCAGTACTTC CASRYVNRGPYEQYF
. TRBJ1-1 TRBV6-1 few TGTGCCAGCAGTACCACGGACAGTCTATCTTTCTTT CASSTTDSLSFF
. TRBJ1-1 TRBV19 . TGTGCCAGTACCGAACGCCGGACAGCGAACACTGAAGCTTTCTTT CASTERRTANTEAFF
. TRBJ2-3 TRBV29-1 . TGCAGCGCCCACCCGGGCACAGATACGCAGTATTTT CSAHPGTDTQYF
TRBD1 TRBJ1-4 TRBV28 many TGTGCCAGCAGCCGTGGACAAGGACAGGGGGAGGAAAAACTGTTTTTT CASSRGQGQGEEKLFF